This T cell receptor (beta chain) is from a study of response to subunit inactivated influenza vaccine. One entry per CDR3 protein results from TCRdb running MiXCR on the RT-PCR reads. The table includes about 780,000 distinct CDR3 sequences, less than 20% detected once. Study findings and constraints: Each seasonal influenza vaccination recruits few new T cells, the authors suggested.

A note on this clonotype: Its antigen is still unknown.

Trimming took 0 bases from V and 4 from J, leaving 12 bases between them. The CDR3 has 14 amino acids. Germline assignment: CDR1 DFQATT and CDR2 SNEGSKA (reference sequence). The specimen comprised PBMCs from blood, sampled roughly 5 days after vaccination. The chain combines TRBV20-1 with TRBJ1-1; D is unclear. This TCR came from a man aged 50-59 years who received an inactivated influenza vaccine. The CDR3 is CSARDRSTITEAFF. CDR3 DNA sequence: TGCAGTGCTAGAGATCGGTCAACAATCACTGAAGCTTTCTTT.